One T cell receptor (beta chain) is described in this entry. This entry belongs to a study of T-cell reconstitution after alpha-beta-depleted transplantation in children. Unique molecular identifiers were incorporated during preparation of the TCRbeta library. TCRdb passed the PCR reads through MiXCR, listing each CDR3 protein once. The sample lists some 290,000 distinct CDR3 sequences; roughly 25% were seen once. Unmatched junction bases numbered 18, after V lost 6 bases and J lost 9 bases. The germline CDR1 and CDR2 sequences are MNHEY and SMNVEV (reference sequence). This CDR3 is built from 16 residues.

Here the sequenced sample was PBMCs, mostly from graft donor cells, taken 180 days after TCRalphabeta/CD19-depleted stem cell transplant. The receptor was isolated from a male patient younger than 18 who had a stem cell transplant for acute lymphoblastic leukemia, so the T cells may come from the graft donor. The genes are TRBV27 and TRBJ2-5, with 8 bases aligning to TRBD2. For the CDR3, the DNA is TGTGCCAGCAGCCCTCTCCCGGGACTAGTCACAGTGCCCCAGTACTTC. Protein: CASSPLPGLVTVPQYF.